This T cell receptor (beta chain) is from a study of cytomegalovirus exposure and HLA in healthy donors. Data came from immunoSEQ multiplex PCR; TCRdb stores just in-frame clones and leaves some out. The sample carries over 150,000 clones, 85% recorded once. V lost 6 bases to trimming and J lost 6 bases, with 11 bases between them. From germline, CDR1 is SNHLY and CDR2 FYNNEI. The CDR3 consists of 12 residues. Comments on this clone: Its antigen remains unknown.

Study results and limitations: The authors enumerated 164 TCR beta chains as linked to cytomegalovirus.

The sample comprised PBMCs. The rearrangement uses TRBV2 and TRBJ1-2; tentatively, D is TRBD1 (6 bases). The clonotype comes from a man between 18 and 35 years old in good health and CMV-seropositive. The CDR3 DNA reads TGTGCCAGCAGGTTTTCAGGGGATGGCTACACCTTC. Protein product: CASRFSGDGYTF.